Listed below are T cell receptor beta chains from one sample, sequenced in a study of PD-1 blockade in classical Hodgkin lymphoma. TCRdb keeps only in-frame clones here, not all; method: immunoSEQ multiplex PCR. The sample lists fewer than 30,000 clones; approximately 80% were seen once. Sequencing used peripheral blood mononuclear cells (PBMCs), obtained before the second cycle of nivolumab. The receptors shown here come from a human donor with classical Hodgkin lymphoma. The CDR3 runs from the conserved cysteine through the conserved F or W. Each record gives: clone size, D gene, V gene, J gene, CDR3 DNA, CDR3 protein. The D gene is left open where the match is weak. Not all rows give a size; the values are once, few, many and, for expanded clones, a class.

-,-,TRBV28,TRBJ1-1,TGTGCCAGCAGTTCGTATGGGATGAACACTGAAGCTTTCTTT,CASSSYGMNTEAFF
-,TRBD2,TRBV7-2,TRBJ2-7,TGTGCCAGCAGCTCCGGGACTAGCTACGAGCAGTACTTC,CASSSGTSYEQYF
-,TRBD2,TRBV7-8,TRBJ2-2,TGTGCCAGCAGCGCCGCGGGCGTGGCGGGGGTGACCGGGGAGCTGTTTTTT,CASSAAGVAGVTGELFF
-,-,TRBV7-9,TRBJ2-5,TGTGCCAGCAGCTTGGGCGGGACCCAGTACTTC,CASSLGGTQYF
once,-,TRBV6-1,TRBJ2-1,TGTGCCAGCAGTGAAGGGGGGATATCCTACAATGAGCAGTTCTTC,CASSEGGISYNEQFF
-,TRBD1,TRBV7-2,TRBJ2-7,TGTGCCAGCAGCTTCCTCCCGGGACAGGGGGCCTACGAGCAGTACTTC,CASSFLPGQGAYEQYF
-,TRBD2,TRBV7-9,TRBJ2-1,TGTGCCAGCAGCTCAACGTCCGGGACTAGATACAATGAGCAGTTCTTC,CASSSTSGTRYNEQFF
-,TRBD1,TRBV5-4,TRBJ2-1,TGTGCCAGCAGCAAACCGAGACAGGGAGTGGCCCACAATGAGCAGTTCTTC,CASSKPRQGVAHNEQFF
-,-,TRBV5-6,TRBJ2-7,TGTGCCAGCAGCTCCCTGTGGGGGCCGAACTACGAGCAGTACTTC,CASSSLWGPNYEQYF
-,-,TRBV7-9,TRBJ1-1,TGTGCCAGCAGCCCCCACTCAGGACACATGAACACTGAAGCTTTCTTT,CASSPHSGHMNTEAFF
-,-,TRBV4-3,TRBJ2-7,TGCGCCAGCAGCCCCGCCCACGAGCAGTACTTC,CASSPAHEQYF
-,-,TRBV6-6,TRBJ2-3,TGTGCCAGCAGTTACTGGGATACGCAGTATTTT,CASSYWDTQYF
-,-,TRBV9,TRBJ1-4,TGTGCCAGCAGCGTAGGGGTGAATGAAAAACTGTTTTTT,CASSVGVNEKLFF
-,-,TRBV6-5,TRBJ2-7,TGTGCCAGCAGTTATCAAGTCTTGAACGAGCAGTACTTC,CASSYQVLNEQYF
-,TRBD1,TRBV7-2,TRBJ2-1,TGTGCCAGCAGCTCCATCTCCGGGACAGGGTTCTTC,CASSSISGTGFF
-,-,TRBV4-2,TRBJ2-2,TGTGCCAGCAGTATTCAGGGGCGGGGAGAAAGGGGCACCGGGGAGCTGTTTTTT,CASSIQGRGERGTGELFF
-,-,TRBV5-6,TRBJ2-2,TGTGCCAGCAGCTTGTACAACACCGGGGAGCTGTTTTTT,CASSLYNTGELFF
-,-,TRBV7-2,TRBJ2-3,TGTGCCAGCAGCTTGGGGGGCGCGGCAGATACGCAGTATTTT,CASSLGGAADTQYF
few,TRBD1,TRBV11-3,TRBJ1-2,TGTGCCATCCCGTACAGGGGGCACGGCTACACCTTC,CAIPYRGHGYTF
-,-,TRBV20-1,TRBJ1-1,TGCAGTGCCCACGAAACAGTTAAAGCTTTCTTT,CSAHETVKAFF
once,-,TRBV29-1,TRBJ1-5,TGCAGCGTTGGAAAGTTTTTTGACGCCTATAGCAATCAGCCCCAGCATTTT,CSVGKFFDAYSNQPQHF
-,-,TRBV6-5,TRBJ2-5,TGTGCCAGCAGTTACTCGAGGGACAGCTCCCGGGAGACCCAGCACTTC,CASSYSRDSSRETQHF
-,-,TRBV6-1,TRBJ2-1,TGTGCCAGCAGTGCCCCGCCGGGACTTTTCCATTACAATGAGCAGTTCTTC,CASSAPPGLFHYNEQFF
-,-,TRBV6-1,TRBJ1-5,TGTGCCAGCAGTGAAGGGACAGCCAGACTAAGAAGTCAGCCCCAGCATTTT,CASSEGTARLRSQPQHF
-,-,TRBV19,TRBJ2-2,TGTGCCAGCCAGACGCTATCAGGGGTCGGGGAGCTGTTTTTT,CASQTLSGVGELFF
-,-,TRBV5-6,TRBJ1-6,TGTGCCAGCAGACAAATGGTGACAGACTCCTATAATTCACCCCTCCACTTT,CASRQMVTDSYNSPLHF
-,-,TRBV10-1,TRBJ1-1,TGCGCCAGCAGTGAGTCCGTGGGGGGGTACACTGAAGCTTTCTTT,CASSESVGGYTEAFF
-,-,TRBV7-9,TRBJ2-3,TGTGCCAGCAGCTTCCTCCAGGGGGGCGATATAACAGATACGCAGTATTTT,CASSFLQGGDITDTQYF
-,TRBD1,TRBV29-1,TRBJ1-1,TGCAGCGTCAAGGGGGCCTTGGGGGGTACTGAAGCTTTCTTT,CSVKGALGGTEAFF
-,-,TRBV28,TRBJ2-3,TGTGCCAGCAGTCCGCTCAGCCGGGGGTTCACAGATACGCAGTATTTT,CASSPLSRGFTDTQYF
once,-,TRBV6-1,TRBJ2-1,TGTGCCAGCAGTCAGGGGAGAGGGTCCTACAATGAGCAGTTCTTC,CASSQGRGSYNEQFF
-,TRBD1,TRBV4-3,TRBJ2-5,TGCGCCAGCAGCAGGGACAGAGCAACCCAAGAGACCCAGTACTTC,CASSRDRATQETQYF
-,-,TRBV4-1,TRBJ1-6,TGCGCCAGCAGTATACAGGGAGTGGGCTCCTATAATTCACCCCTCCACTTT,CASSIQGVGSYNSPLHF
once,-,TRBV27,TRBJ1-5,TGTGCCAGCAAAGCAGGGTGGCATCAGCCCCAGCATTTT,CASKAGWHQPQHF
-,-,TRBV5-1,TRBJ2-2,TGCGCCAGCAGCCCTTCGACCGGACAGATCGGGGAGCTGTTTTTT,CASSPSTGQIGELFF